One and the same sample provided the 5 T cell receptor beta chains below, sequenced in a study of shared clonotypes between healthy human individuals. Assay: immunoSEQ multiplex PCR; the TCRdb copy retains only in-frame clones and omits some. The sample contains more than 1.2 million clones, approximately 98.5% of which appear only once. Sample: naive CD4+ T cells sorted from blood. As to subset: CD45RA+ positively selected. These receptor sequences come from a man aged 25 to 45 in good health.

The chain is built from TRBV4-1 and TRBJ2-6, with 7 bases aligning to TRBD2. With 7 bases clipped from V and 2 bases from J, the junction kept 5 bases outside the gene matches. The length of the CDR3 is 15 residues. Germline V lookup: CDR1 MGHRA, CDR2 YSYEKL. The CDR3 spells CASTPAGAGANVLTF. The CDR3 bases are TGCGCCAGCACCCCTGCGGGAGCTGGGGCCAACGTCCTGACTTTC.

This chain connects TRBV7-6 to TRBJ2-7, with 14 nucleotides matching TRBD2. Germline trimming cut 5 bases from V and 3 bases from J; bases unmatched to any gene: 6. Germline lookup yields CDR1 SGHVS and CDR2 FNYEAQ. The CDR3 covers 16 residues. The CDR3 bases are TGTGCCAGCAGCATTGGGACTAGCGGGAGTCTCTACGAGCAGTACTTC. Translation gives CASSIGTSGSLYEQYF.

CDR3 in DNA: TGTGCCAGCAGCTTGGGCCTCTTCGATCGCGGGGAGCTGTTTTTT. It specifies CASSLGLFDRGELFF. The chain links TRBV7-2 to TRBJ2-2; no definite D call. Germline CDR1 and CDR2: SGHTA and FQGNSA. CDR3 size: 15 residues. The V end was cut by 3 bases, the J end by 7 bases, with 15 bases between.

The V gene is TRBV14, the J gene TRBJ2-5, with TRBD2 matching 9 bases. The germline gives CDR1 SGHDN, CDR2 FVKESK. The V and J ends lost 4 bases and 6 bases, in that order; junction bases with no gene match: 3. CDR3 length: 13 amino acids. CDR3 in DNA: TGTGCCAGCAGCCCGGGACTAGCTAAGACCCAGTACTTC. Amino acids: CASSPGLAKTQYF.

The V gene is TRBV6-6, the J gene TRBJ2-1, with TRBD1 matching over 8 bases. After removal of 8 bases from V and 1 base from J, the junction contained 7 bases not matched to a gene. Germline V gene sequence: CDR1 MNHNY, CDR2 SVGAGI (reference sequence). This CDR3 comprises 15 residues. CDR3 coding DNA: TGTGCCAGCTCCTTACAGGGGGAATCCTACAATGAGCAGTTCTTC. It translates to CASSLQGESYNEQFF.